The rows below give T cell receptor beta chains drawn from one sample of a study of identical twins. TCRdb re-called the 5' RACE reads through MiXCR, storing one row per CDR3 protein. In the table there are roughly 690,000 distinct CDR3 sequences, 20% to 25% of which are singletons. The same sample was also studied in work on T cells expressing NK-cell markers.

The source material was PBMCs. Receptors were obtained from a woman in her late teens or twenties in good health. CDR3s include the opening cysteine and the closing phenylalanine or tryptophan. The D gene is left open where the match is weak. The size entry is marked missing in some rows and otherwise reads once, few, many or a size class.

J,D,size,V,DNA,CDR3
TRBJ2-3,-,-,TRBV20-1,TGCAGTGCTAGACTACCCAACACAGATACGCAGTATTTT,CSARLPNTDTQYF
TRBJ2-5,-,few,TRBV7-6,TGTGCCAGTTCCCAATCCCCTCGGTACTTC,CASSQSPRYF
TRBJ2-1,TRBD1,-,TRBV20-1,TGCAGTGCTGCACAGGGGGGCGAGCAGTTCTTC,CSAAQGGEQFF
TRBJ2-2,-,-,TRBV5-1,TGCGCCAGCACCACCCCGGGACGGAGCACCGGGGAGCTGTTTTTT,CASTTPGRSTGELFF
TRBJ2-7,-,few,TRBV7-2,TGTGCCAGCAGCCCCCGGACCCCCATCGAGCAGTACTTC,CASSPRTPIEQYF
TRBJ1-1,-,many,TRBV29-1,TGCAGCGTTGAAGAGAACACTGAAGCTTTCTTT,CSVEENTEAFF
TRBJ2-4,-,-,TRBV18,TGTGCCAGCTCACCCACTAGCTGGGACATTCAGTACTTC,CASSPTSWDIQYF
TRBJ2-7,TRBD1,-,TRBV6-2/TRBV6-3,TGTGCCAGCAGTCCCCGGGGACAGGGGGCTACTTACGAGCAGTACTTC,CASSPRGQGATYEQYF
TRBJ2-3,TRBD2,-,TRBV13,TGTGCCAGCAGCCGGAATCCCGGGGCGGGAGGGCCGGATACGCAGTATTTT,CASSRNPGAGGPDTQYF
TRBJ2-1,TRBD2,-,TRBV12-3/TRBV12-4,TGTGCCAGCAGTTTAATTTCTACTAGCGGGAGTCGGCATGAGCAGTTCTTC,CASSLISTSGSRHEQFF
TRBJ1-6,TRBD1,-,TRBV9,TGTGCCAGCAGCGTTGGGACAGGGGGCCCCCCCCTCCACTTT,CASSVGTGGPPLHF
TRBJ1-2,-,few,TRBV20-1,TGCAGTGCCTGGATTAACTATGGCTACACCTTC,CSAWINYGYTF
TRBJ2-3,TRBD2,once,TRBV9,TGTGCCAGCAGCGCAAACCTGGGGGGGAGCACAGATACGCAGTATTTT,CASSANLGGSTDTQYF
TRBJ2-7,TRBD1,-,TRBV18,TGTGCCAGCTCACTAGGACCGACAGGGACGTACGAGCAGTACTTC,CASSLGPTGTYEQYF
TRBJ2-7,-,-,TRBV7-2,TGTGCCAGCAGCCATCGGGTCAACGAGCAGTACTTC,CASSHRVNEQYF
TRBJ2-3,-,few,TRBV12-3/TRBV12-4,TGTGCCAGCAGTTTCAGGGGCGGGGGAGATACGCAGTATTTT,CASSFRGGGDTQYF
TRBJ1-2,-,few,TRBV5-1,TGCGCCAGCAGCTTCTGGCAGAGCTATGGCTACACCTTC,CASSFWQSYGYTF
TRBJ2-1,TRBD2,few,TRBV10-3,TGTGCCATCAGATCAACTAGCGGGGAGTACAATGAGCAGTTCTTC,CAIRSTSGEYNEQFF
TRBJ2-1,-,-,TRBV5-1,TGCGCCAGCAGCTTGGGGACGGACCCGACGTACAATGAGCAGTTCTTC,CASSLGTDPTYNEQFF
TRBJ2-1,-,-,TRBV7-9,TGTGCCAGCAGCTTTACGGGAGAGGGGGGCGGTGAGCAGTTCTTC,CASSFTGEGGGEQFF
TRBJ2-1,TRBD2,many,TRBV7-9,TGTGCCAGCTGGGAGACTAGCGGGAAAGATGAGCAGTTCTTC,CASWETSGKDEQFF
TRBJ2-2,-,-,TRBV9,TGTGCCAGCAGCCAACAGGCGGGAATCAACACCGGGGAGCTGTTTTTT,CASSQQAGINTGELFF
TRBJ2-1,TRBD2,many,TRBV20-1,TGCAGTGCTCCCCCAGGCGGGAGCCCCTACAATGAGCAGTTCTTC,CSAPPGGSPYNEQFF
TRBJ1-6,TRBD1,-,TRBV20-1,TGCAGTGCCAGACCCGGGACAGGGAATTCACCCCTCCACTTT,CSARPGTGNSPLHF
TRBJ2-1,-,-,TRBV5-1,TGCGCCAGCAGCTTGGCCCCGGGAGTTGGCAATGAGCAGTTCTTC,CASSLAPGVGNEQFF
TRBJ2-7,-,few,TRBV7-2,TGTGCCAGCAGCTTCTGGGGGAGCCACGAGCAGTACTTC,CASSFWGSHEQYF
TRBJ2-2,TRBD1,many,TRBV9,TGTGCCAGCAGCGTAGGGACAGGAAACGGGGAGCTGTTTTTT,CASSVGTGNGELFF
TRBJ2-7,-,few,TRBV10-3,TGTGCCACCTCCGGGACCGGATCCTACGAGCAGTACTTC,CATSGTGSYEQYF
TRBJ2-7,TRBD2,few,TRBV18,TGTGCCAGCTCACCGGGGGGACTAGCGGGACGACGGGGCGCGCAGTACTTC,CASSPGGLAGRRGAQYF
TRBJ1-1,-,few,TRBV7-9,TGTGCCAGCAGCCGTCACCAGCGGATGAACACTGAAGCTTTCTTT,CASSRHQRMNTEAFF
TRBJ2-5,-,few,TRBV5-1,TGCGCCAGCAGCTTGGACGGGATTGAGACCCAGTACTTC,CASSLDGIETQYF
TRBJ2-3,TRBD2,few,TRBV6-5,TGTGCCAGCAGTTACTCCTTGGGAGGGGAGGGCACAGATACGCAGTATTTT,CASSYSLGGEGTDTQYF
TRBJ2-3,TRBD2,many,TRBV9,TGTGCCAGCAGCGTAGGAGCTAGCGGGGCCACAGATACGCAGTATTTT,CASSVGASGATDTQYF
TRBJ2-4,-,-,TRBV24-1,TGTGCCAGAAAGGGGCTAGCCAAAAACATTCAGTACTTC,CARKGLAKNIQYF
TRBJ2-7,TRBD1,many,TRBV29-1,TGCAGCGTTAAACCGGGACAGGGTCCCTACGAGCAGTACTTC,CSVKPGQGPYEQYF
TRBJ2-3,-,few,TRBV20-1,TGCAGTGCTAGAGATCTGAGGCCCTCTCGCACAGATACGCAGTATTTT,CSARDLRPSRTDTQYF
TRBJ1-6,-,few,TRBV27,TGTGCCAGCAGTAAAGAACCGAGGAATTCACCCCTCCACTTT,CASSKEPRNSPLHF
TRBJ2-1,TRBD2,-,TRBV6-1,TGTGCCAGCAGCCTTGGCGGGGGGATGAATGAGCAGTTCTTC,CASSLGGGMNEQFF
TRBJ2-5,TRBD2,many,TRBV29-1,TGCAGCGCCTCTCGGACTAGCGGGAGTGAGACCCAGTACTTC,CSASRTSGSETQYF
TRBJ2-1,-,once,TRBV14,TGTGCCAGCAGCCAAGATATAAGCTCCTACAATGAGCAGTTCTTC,CASSQDISSYNEQFF
TRBJ2-7,TRBD2,-,TRBV5-1,TGCGCCAGCAGCCCTTTAGCGGGAGGGCCTGGTATGCAGTACTTC,CASSPLAGGPGMQYF
TRBJ1-2,-,-,TRBV12-3/TRBV12-4,TGTGCCAGCAGTTTAGGGGGGAAAGACTATGGCTACACCTTC,CASSLGGKDYGYTF
TRBJ2-1,-,many,TRBV29-1,TGCAGCGGATCTACCTACTCCTACAATGAGCAGTTCTTC,CSGSTYSYNEQFF
TRBJ1-2,-,-,TRBV29-1,TGCAGCGTTCCGGACAGTGGCTACACCTTC,CSVPDSGYTF
TRBJ2-4,-,-,TRBV7-9,TGTGCCAGCAGCTTAGACGGAAACATTCAGTACTTC,CASSLDGNIQYF
TRBJ2-1,-,few,TRBV6-6,TGTGCCAGCAGTCTCGATGGGTTTAATGAGCAGTTCTTC,CASSLDGFNEQFF
TRBJ1-2,TRBD1,-,TRBV20-1,TGCAGTGCCGGGGACAGGGGAAGCTATGGCTACACCTTC,CSAGDRGSYGYTF
TRBJ2-3,-,-,TRBV6-1,TGTGCCAGCAGTGAAAGGGGGGACCTCACAGATACGCAGTATTTT,CASSERGDLTDTQYF
TRBJ2-1,-,few,TRBV20-1,TGCAGTGCTAGAGATCTCCAGAGGCTTCCAAAAAATGAGCAGTTCTTC,CSARDLQRLPKNEQFF
TRBJ2-1,-,once,TRBV20-1,TGCAGTGCTGAGGGACCGATCTCGAACAATGAGCAGTTCTTC,CSAEGPISNNEQFF
TRBJ2-7,TRBD1,few,TRBV15,TGTGCCACCAGCAGAGTACGACAGGGCCGCGAGCAGTACTTC,CATSRVRQGREQYF
TRBJ2-7,-,-,TRBV7-9,TGTGCCAGCAACAAACAGGGTTCCTACGAGCAGTACTTC,CASNKQGSYEQYF
TRBJ2-1,TRBD1,-,TRBV7-3,TGTGCCAGCAGCCCCCGGGACAGGGGAAGGAATGAGCAGTTCTTC,CASSPRDRGRNEQFF
TRBJ2-5,-,few,TRBV7-6,TGTGCCAGCAGCCCGATATCGGGGGAGACCCAGTACTTC,CASSPISGETQYF
TRBJ2-5,TRBD2,many,TRBV7-2,TGTGCCAGCAGCTTAGTCGGTTGGGGGGGCCAGTACTTC,CASSLVGWGGQYF
TRBJ2-7,-,few,TRBV12-3/TRBV12-4,TGTGCCTCACGCCGAGGTGAGGGTAGCGAGCAGTACTTC,CASRRGEGSEQYF
TRBJ2-7,TRBD2,-,TRBV27,TGTGCCAGCAGTTTAGTGCGGGAGTTGGACGAGCAGTACTTC,CASSLVRELDEQYF
TRBJ1-2,-,few,TRBV20-1,TGCAGTGGGGCGTTCAACTATGGCTACACCTTC,CSGAFNYGYTF
TRBJ2-2,-,-,TRBV4-3,TGCGCCAGCAGCCATCCAGATAAGGGGGGCGTGAGCGGGGAGCTGTTTTTT,CASSHPDKGGVSGELFF